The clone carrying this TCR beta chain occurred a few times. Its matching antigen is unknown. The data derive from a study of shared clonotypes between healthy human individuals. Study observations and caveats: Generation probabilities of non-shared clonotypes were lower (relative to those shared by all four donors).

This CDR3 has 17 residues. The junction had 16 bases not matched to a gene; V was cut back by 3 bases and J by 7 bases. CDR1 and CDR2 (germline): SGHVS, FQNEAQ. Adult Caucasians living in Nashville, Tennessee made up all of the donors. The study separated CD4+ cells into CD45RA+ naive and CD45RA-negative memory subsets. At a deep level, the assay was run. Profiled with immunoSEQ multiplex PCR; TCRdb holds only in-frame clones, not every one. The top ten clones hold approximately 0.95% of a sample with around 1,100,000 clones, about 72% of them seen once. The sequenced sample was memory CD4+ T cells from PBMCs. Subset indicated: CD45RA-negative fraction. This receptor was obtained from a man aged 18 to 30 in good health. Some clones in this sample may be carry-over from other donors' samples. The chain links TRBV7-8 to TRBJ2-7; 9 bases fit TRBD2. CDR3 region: CASSFRYPGSAGGEQYF. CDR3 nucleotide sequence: TGTGCCAGCAGCTTTCGCTACCCGGGATCCGCGGGGGGGGAGCAGTACTTC.